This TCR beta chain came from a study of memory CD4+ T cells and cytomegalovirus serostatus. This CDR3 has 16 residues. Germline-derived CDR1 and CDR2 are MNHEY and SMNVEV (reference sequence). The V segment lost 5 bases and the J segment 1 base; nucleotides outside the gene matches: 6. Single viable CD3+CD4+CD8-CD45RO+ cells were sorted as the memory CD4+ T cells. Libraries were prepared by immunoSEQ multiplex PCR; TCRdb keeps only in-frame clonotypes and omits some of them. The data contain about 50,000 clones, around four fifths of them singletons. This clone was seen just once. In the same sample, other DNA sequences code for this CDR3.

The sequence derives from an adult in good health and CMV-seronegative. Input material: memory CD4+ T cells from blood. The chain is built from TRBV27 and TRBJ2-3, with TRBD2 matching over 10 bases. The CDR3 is CASSLRTSGRTDTQYF. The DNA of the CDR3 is TGTGCCAGCAGTCTCAGGACTAGCGGCCGCACAGATACGCAGTATTTT.